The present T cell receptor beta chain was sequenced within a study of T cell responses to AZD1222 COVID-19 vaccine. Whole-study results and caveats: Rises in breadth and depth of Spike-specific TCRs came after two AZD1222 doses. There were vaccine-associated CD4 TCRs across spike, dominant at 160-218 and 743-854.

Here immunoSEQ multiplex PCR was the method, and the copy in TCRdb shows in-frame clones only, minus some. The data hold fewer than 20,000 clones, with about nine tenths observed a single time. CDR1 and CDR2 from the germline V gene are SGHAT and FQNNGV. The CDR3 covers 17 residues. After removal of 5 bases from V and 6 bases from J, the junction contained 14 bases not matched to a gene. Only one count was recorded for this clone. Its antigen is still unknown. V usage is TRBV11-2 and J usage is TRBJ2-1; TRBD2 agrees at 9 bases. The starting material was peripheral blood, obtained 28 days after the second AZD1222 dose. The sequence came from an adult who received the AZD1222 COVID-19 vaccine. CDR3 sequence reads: CASSLLAPSGGLNEQFF. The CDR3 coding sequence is TGTGCCAGCAGCCTTCTCGCCCCAAGCGGGGGGCTCAATGAGCAGTTCTTC.